These 19 T cell receptor beta chains came from one sample sequenced in a study of blood T cell repertoires in COVID-19. TCRdb's table, derived via immunoSEQ multiplex PCR, lists solely in-frame clones and lacks some. The table lists 40,000 to 60,000 clones, approximately 85% of them singletons. The sequencing sample was made of peripheral blood. These receptors originate from a human donor in a cohort sampled during active COVID-19.

The V call is TRBV7-8, the J call TRBJ2-7; D gene uncertain. This CDR3 comprises 13 residues. Trimming left V 2 bases short and J 4 bases short, with 9 bases between. From germline, CDR1 is SGHVS and CDR2 FQNEAQ. The CDR3, as DNA: TGTGCCAGCAGCTTAAATATCGGTTACGAGCAGTACTTC. Its protein is CASSLNIGYEQYF.

This clone was seen a few times. In DNA, the CDR3 is TGTGCCAGCTTTAGACATTTCATCTCTGGAAACACCATATATTTT. Its protein product is CASFRHFISGNTIYF. V gene TRBV7-3 combines with J gene TRBJ1-3; D is undetermined. The CDR3 sequence is 15 residues long. With 8 bases removed from V and 0 bases from J, the gap between germline ends came to 14 bases. Germline V gives CDR1 SGHTA, CDR2 FQGTGA.

The gene calls are TRBV30 and TRBJ1-1, with a possible D match to TRBD1 (5 bases). CDR3 length equals 14 residues. Germline CDR1 GTSNPN, CDR2 SVGIG (reference sequence). V shed 2 bases and J shed 4 bases, with 14 bases lying between them. The CDR3 sequence: CAWSRRVGGTEAFF. The CDR3 DNA is TGTGCCTGGAGTCGGAGGGTTGGGGGCACTGAAGCTTTCTTT.

This clone has just a few counts. V and J are TRBV6-5 and TRBJ2-7, with TRBD1 matching over 10 bases. The CDR3 is 15 residues long. V dropped 6 bases and J dropped 2; count of bases not matched to a gene: 7. Germline V gives CDR1 MNHEY, CDR2 SVGAGI. Here the CDR3 DNA reads TGTGCCAGCAGACAGCCGGGACAGGGGCCCTACGAGCAGTACTTC. Translating gives CASRQPGQGPYEQYF.

The chain links TRBV29-1 to TRBJ2-7; D might be TRBD1 (5 bases). The CDR3 is 15 amino acids. Deletions cut 4 bases from V and 1 base from J, with 17 bases between. Germline CDR1 is SQVTM and CDR2 is ANQGSEA. The CDR3 is CSVVWQGQPSYEQYF. The CDR3 region has the DNA TGCAGCGTTGTGTGGCAGGGCCAACCTTCCTACGAGCAGTACTTC.

The chain recombines TRBV2 with TRBJ2-5; TRBD1 matches 9 bases. CDR1 is SNHLY, CDR2 FYNNEI, per germline. The CDR3 length is 13 residues. V dropped 6 bases and J dropped 5; count of bases not matched to a gene: 4. DNA for the CDR3: TGTGCCAGCAGGGATGACAGGGGGGAGACCCAGTACTTC. This sequence encodes CASRDDRGETQYF.

V usage is TRBV28 and J usage is TRBJ2-7; D gene unclear. Germline CDR1 reads MDHEN; CDR2 reads SYDVKM. V was cut by 1 base and J by 4 bases, with 5 bases left in between. The CDR3 is 12 residues long. CDR3 protein: CASSLFPYEQYF. As DNA, the CDR3 is TGTGCCAGCAGTTTATTTCCTTACGAGCAGTACTTC.

This chain connects TRBV3-1 (or the pseudogene TRBV3-2) to TRBJ2-7; 7 nucleotides match TRBD1. The V gene's germline CDR1 is LGHDT and CDR2 YNNKEL (reference sequence). There are 14 residues in the CDR3. J lost 6 bases, V lost 3 bases, and 8 bases had no gene match. CDR3 residues: CASSHEQGSREQYF. CDR3 in DNA: TGTGCCAGCAGCCATGAACAGGGGTCGCGCGAGCAGTACTTC.

The J gene is TRBJ1-1, the V gene TRBV6-6; tentatively, D is TRBD1 (6 bases). Germline V gene lookup returns CDR1 MNHNY and CDR2 SVGAGI (reference sequence). The CDR3 runs 12 residues. V was shortened by 8 bases and J by 1 base, with 8 bases between the two germline ends. The DNA for the CDR3 is TGTGCCAGCCTCAGGGGGAACACTGAAGCTTTCTTT. Residues: CASLRGNTEAFF.

This clone appeared a single time. The rearrangement uses TRBV7-9 and TRBJ2-7; D not certain. Germline CDR1 SEHNR, CDR2 FQNEAQ (reference sequence). The CDR3 runs 12 residues. V gave up 3 bases and J gave up 4 bases, with 7 bases separating them. CDR3 amino acids: CASSFSGYEQYF. CDR3 DNA: TGTGCCAGCAGCTTTTCCGGGTACGAGCAGTACTTC.

The chain carries TRBV28 and TRBJ2-1; possible D gene TRBD2, 6 bases. Trimming stripped 4 bases from V and 1 base from J, with 14 bases between. Per the germline V gene, CDR1 is MDHEN and CDR2 is SYDVKM. This CDR3 has 16 amino acids. This CDR3 reads CASSSNSGRSYNEQFF. CDR3 DNA: TGTGCCAGCAGTTCCAATAGCGGCCGATCCTACAATGAGCAGTTCTTC.

This clone was counted once. The chain joins TRBV15 to TRBJ2-1, with D possibly matching TRBD2 (5 bases). This CDR3 region has 16 residues. Per germline, CDR1 LNHNV and CDR2 YYDKDF (reference sequence). The V and J ends lost 4 bases and 2 bases respectively, with 15 bases between them. The CDR3 loop is CATSIWGESAYNEQFF. In nucleotides, the CDR3 is TGTGCCACCAGCATTTGGGGAGAGTCGGCCTACAATGAGCAGTTCTTC.

The chain links TRBV7-2 to TRBJ2-1, with 8 positions matching TRBD2. This CDR3 has 15 residues. Germline CDR1 and CDR2: SGHTA and FQGNSA. V trimming: 5 bases; J trimming: 4 bases; junction bases outside the gene matches: 7. CDR3 sequence (DNA): TGTGCCAGCAGCCTCACTAGCGGAACTTACAATGAGCAGTTCTTC. This encodes CASSLTSGTYNEQFF. The variable domain in full, completed from reference TRBV7-2 and TRBJ2-1, reads GAGVSQSPSNKVTEKGKDVELRCDPISGHTALYWYRQSLGQGLEFLIYFQGNSAPDKSGLPSDRFSAERTGGSVSTLTIQRTQQEDSAVYLCASSLTSGTYNEQFFGPGTRLTVL.

This rearrangement joins TRBV5-1 to TRBJ2-7; 8 positions match TRBD1. Trimming at V came to 2 bases and at J to 3 bases, leaving 7 bases not matched to a gene. The germline V gene encodes CDR1 SGHRS and CDR2 YFSETQ. The CDR3 runs to 15 residues. The CDR3 spells CASSFSRGRDYEQYF. In DNA form, the CDR3 reads TGCGCCAGCAGCTTTTCCAGGGGGCGCGACTACGAGCAGTACTTC.

This chain connects TRBV27 to TRBJ2-1; weak D call: TRBD2 (5 bases). CDR1 and CDR2 from the germline V gene are MNHEY and SMNVEV (reference sequence). The V gene lost 8 bases and the J gene lost 3 bases, with 17 bases spanning the gap. CDR3 length: 15 residues. DNA for the CDR3: TGTGCCAGCGCGCGAGGGCTGACCTTCTACAATGAGCAGTTCTTC. The encoded protein is CASARGLTFYNEQFF.

The chain joins TRBV7-3 to TRBJ1-2; 8 nucleotides align to TRBD1. Germline assignment: CDR1 SGHTA and CDR2 FQGTGA. Trimming cost V 5 bases and J 3 bases; bases outside gene matches: 14. The CDR3 covers 17 residues. The CDR3 loop reads CASSPYPPGTGYYGYTF. The DNA for the CDR3 is TGTGCCAGCAGCCCCTACCCCCCCGGGACAGGTTACTATGGCTACACCTTC.

The gene calls are TRBV6-5 and TRBJ2-1; 11 positions match TRBD1. CDR3 length: 14 residues. Germline V gene data show CDR1 as MNHEY and CDR2 as SVGAGI. With V trimmed by 4 bases and J by 7 bases, 3 bases remained unmatched. The CDR3 protein is CASSFGQGANEQFF. The CDR3 coding sequence is TGTGCCAGCAGTTTCGGACAGGGGGCGAATGAGCAGTTCTTC.

The chain has TRBV14 and TRBJ2-5; TRBD1 matches 7 bases. Looked up from germline, CDR1 is SGHDN and CDR2 is FVKESK. The CDR3 covers 14 residues. Trimming at V came to 4 bases and at J to 5 bases, leaving 7 bases not matched to a gene. CDR3 bases: TGTGCCAGCAGCCCAACAGGGGTCAGGGAGACCCAGTACTTC. The encoded protein is CASSPTGVRETQYF. Full variable domain (missing parts from reference TRBV14 and TRBJ2-5): EAGVTQFPSHSVIEKGQTVTLRCDPISGHDNLYWYRRVMGKEIKFLLHFVKESKQDESGMPNNRFLAERTGGTYSTLKVQPAELEDSGVYFCASSPTGVRETQYFGPGTRLLVL.

The chain joins TRBV27 to TRBJ2-7, with D maybe TRBD2 (6 bases). The CDR3 is made up of 14 amino acids. Germline-derived CDR1 and CDR2 are MNHEY and SMNVEV (reference sequence). V shed 6 bases and J shed 7 bases, with 19 bases lying between them. This CDR3 reads CASSTKEGNVEQYF. The CDR3 DNA sequence: TGTGCCAGCAGCACAAAGGAGGGTAATGTGGAGCAGTACTTC.